A selection of T cell receptor beta chains follows, all from one sample in a study of shared clonotypes between healthy human individuals. Method: immunoSEQ multiplex PCR; TCRdb's copy keeps in-frame clones and lacks some. The sample lists about 530,000 clones, approximately 95% seen once, with 0.05% to 0.07% in the top ten. Sequencing input: naive CD4+ T cells sorted from blood. These receptors all come from a woman in her twenties or thirties in good health. Both conserved end residues are trimmed from each CDR3. The order of the fields is V gene, CDR3 protein.

V: TRBV5-1
CDR3: ASKDYAGPRGDEQF

V: TRBV7-9
CDR3: ASSQGGYSNQPQH

V: TRBV19
CDR3: ASRVGGMHIQY

V: TRBV7-9
CDR3: ASSFFEQY

V: TRBV28
CDR3: ASSFPWGEQY

V: TRBV4-1
CDR3: ASSQTGRSTGELF

V: TRBV11-2
CDR3: ASSLFREAEAF

V: TRBV21-1
CDR3: ASSKVSLAAETQY

V: TRBV7-9
CDR3: ASSLVSGIETQY

V: TRBV7-6
CDR3: ASSLAVRGDAF

V: TRBV7-9
CDR3: ASSSPPSSGSVNTGELF

V: TRBV5-1
CDR3: ASSLSGQGREKLF

V: TRBV5-1
CDR3: ASSHGTSGAYNEQF

V: TRBV29-1
CDR3: SVDVGWGYT

V: TRBV10-2
CDR3: ASRRGGYNEQF

V: TRBV6-5
CDR3: AISRDRGYEQY

V: TRBV6-1
CDR3: ASSEKEGQGPYEQY

V: TRBV30
CDR3: AWSVQGRVAF

V: TRBV7-9
CDR3: ASSSAPQEYGYT

V: TRBV18
CDR3: ASSPQTGNTEAF

V: TRBV28
CDR3: ASSLDRGLSTEAF

V: TRBV18
CDR3: ASSPPGLAGGGATYEQY

V: TRBV28
CDR3: ASSLGRGIHEQY

V: TRBV5-1
CDR3: ASSLGGSSYNEQF

V: TRBV27
CDR3: ASRGLAGMLVSGEQF

V: TRBV5-1
CDR3: ASSLVENTGELF

V: TRBV28
CDR3: ASYSSGQGLRAFSYEQY

V: TRBV5-1
CDR3: ASSLAESPALY

V: TRBV6-5
CDR3: ASSYSLGSSYEQY

V: TRBV10-1
CDR3: ASRGVKSSYEQY

V: TRBV18
CDR3: ASSMGTDYGYT

V: TRBV7-9
CDR3: ASSLESLGQG

V: TRBV28
CDR3: ASSAGGGSNGEQF

V: TRBV18
CDR3: ASSPGTGNTEAF

V: TRBV6-4
CDR3: ASSDSGKTDTQY

V: TRBV28
CDR3: ASSSSYPKPYEQY

V: TRBV13
CDR3: ASSQPFWEGSYEQY

V: TRBV11-3
CDR3: ASSQTSVEQF

V: TRBV6-6
CDR3: ASTERGNTEAF

V: TRBV27
CDR3: ASSFWGPIARTEAF

V: TRBV7-2
CDR3: ASSSSTGVYGYT

V: TRBV25-1
CDR3: ASSESTAGTSGTDTQY

V: TRBV5-4
CDR3: ASSAGQGAGNTIY

V: TRBV30
CDR3: AWSLGWGPAGI

V: TRBV27
CDR3: ASSLFWTSNEQF

V: TRBV28
CDR3: ASSYGSYEQY